Below, 21 T cell receptor beta chains from the same sample are listed, as sequenced in a study of blood T cells in healthy people across ages. Next came a second PCR, run for 7 to 11 cycles, which used a sample-barcoded 5' primer along with a J-beta primer mix. TCRdb re-analysed the 5' RACE reads in MiXCR, keeping a single row per CDR3 protein. The sample consists of more than 800,000 distinct CDR3 sequences, around 45% of them appearing once. Source material: blood. These receptors all come from a woman in her fifties or sixties in good health.

This clonotype was detected once. This chain links TRBV20-1 with TRBJ2-7; 7 nucleotides match TRBD2. The J call could be wrong; TRBJ2-5 is a better fit for the DNA end. There are 15 residues in the CDR3. Germline V CDR1 and CDR2: DFQATT, SNEGSKA (reference sequence). CDR3 amino acids: CSAITLTGGQETQYF. CDR3 coding DNA: TGCAGTGCTATAACTTTAACGGGGGGTCAAGAGACCCAGTACTTC.

The chain links TRBV7-8 to TRBJ2-6; 8 bases match TRBD1. V was clipped by 2 bases and J by 0 bases; unmatched bases: 3. This CDR3 is built from 17 residues. The V gene's germline CDR1 is SGHVS and CDR2 FQNEAQ. The CDR3 region has the DNA TGTGCCAGCAGCTTATCCGACAGGGGCTCTGGGGCCAACGTCCTGACTTTC. This encodes CASSLSDRGSGANVLTF.

This rearrangement joins TRBV12-5 to TRBJ2-7, with D tentatively TRBD1 (6 bases). This CDR3 is 14 amino acids long. With 5 bases removed from V and 1 base from J, the gap between germline ends came to 12 bases. Per germline, CDR1 LGHNT and CDR2 FRNRAP. The CDR3 DNA sequence: TGTGCTAGTGGTCTGGGACACGCGTCCTACGAGCAGTACTTC. Residues: CASGLGHASYEQYF.

The rearrangement links TRBV5-1 to TRBJ2-3; D gene unclear. V was pared by 2 bases and J by 2 bases, with 9 bases between. Germline assignment: CDR1 SGHRS and CDR2 YFSETQ. The CDR3 contains 14 residues. CDR3 nucleotide sequence: TGCGCCAGCAGCTTATCGGGTCTCACAGATACGCAGTATTTT. Translating it yields CASSLSGLTDTQYF. Looking up the rest from reference TRBV5-1 and TRBJ2-3 gives the full variable domain: KAGVTQTPRYLIKTRGQQVTLSCSPISGHRSVSWYQQTPGQGLQFLFEYFSETQRNKGNFPGRFSGRQFSNSRSEMNVSTLELGDSALYLCASSLSGLTDTQYFGPGTRLTVL.

The sample holds a few counts of this clonotype. This sequence joins TRBV5-1 and TRBJ2-7; 12 bases fit TRBD1. The ends lost 3 bases at V and 5 bases at J; junction bases unmatched: 6. Germline CDR1 reads SGHRS; CDR2 reads YFSETQ. This CDR3 comprises 15 residues. CDR3 bases: TGCGCCAGCAGCTACTCCGGGACAGGGGGCGACGAGCAGTACTTC. This sequence encodes CASSYSGTGGDEQYF.

With regard to this clonotype: Compared with germline, one end of the junction differs, possibly owing to a read error. The chain carries TRBV7-2 and TRBJ2-7; TRBD1 or TRBD2 may be the D gene (5 bases each). The V gene's germline CDR1 is SGHTA and CDR2 FQGNSA. The CDR3 covers 12 residues. In DNA form, the CDR3 reads TGTGCCGGCAGCTCGGGACCCTACGAGCAGTACTTC. Encoded protein: CAGSSGPYEQYF.

The chain recombines TRBV29-1 with TRBJ2-7, with unresolved D. This CDR3 region has 13 residues. Germline CDR1 is SQVTM and CDR2 is ANQGSEA. Trimming shortened V by 1 base and J by 0 bases, and 7 bases separated the two germline ends. CDR3 sequence (DNA): TGCAGCGTTGAAGCGGAGAGCTCCTACGAGCAGTACTTC. This sequence encodes CSVEAESSYEQYF.

CDR3 amino acids: CASSQGLQGGSPLHF. Here the CDR3 DNA reads TGTGCCAGCAGCCAAGGATTGCAGGGAGGATCACCCCTCCACTTT. The genes are TRBV3-1 and TRBJ1-6, with D maybe TRBD1 (5 bases). The CDR3 length is 15 residues. From germline, CDR1 is LGHDT and CDR2 YNNKEL (reference sequence). V was trimmed by 1 base and J by 10 bases, leaving 14 bases between them.

This clonotype was detected ten times or more. J is TRBJ2-7 and V is TRBV12-3 or TRBV12-4; D uncertain. The CDR3 runs to 12 residues. Trimming took off 4 bases at V and 1 base at J, with 5 bases between the two ends. The CDR3 loop is CASSSESYEQYF. The CDR3 nucleotides are TGTGCCAGCAGTTCCGAATCCTACGAGCAGTACTTC.

The chain couples TRBV27 to TRBJ1-3; 7 positions match TRBD1. J was trimmed by 0 bases and V by 2 bases; bases with no gene match: 7. The length of the CDR3 is 17 residues. Germline lookup yields CDR1 MNHEY and CDR2 SMNVEV (reference sequence). The CDR3 loop is CASSLTGQQLSGNTIYF. CDR3 DNA: TGTGCCAGCAGTTTAACGGGACAGCAGCTCTCTGGAAACACCATATATTTT.

This clonotype was detected only a few times. A much larger clonotype is one base distant, so this may be a read error. This chain connects TRBV4-1 to TRBJ1-2; TRBD1 agrees at 8 bases. Germline V gene data show CDR1 as MGHRA and CDR2 as YSYEKL. The CDR3 is 14 amino acids. The V and J ends lost 7 bases and 4 bases, in that order; junction bases with no gene match: 8. The CDR3 DNA follows: TGCGCCAGCACCCGAGCCGGACAGGGCTATGGCTACACCTTC. This gives the protein CASTRAGQGYGYTF.

This chain connects TRBV11-2 to TRBJ1-6, with 7 bases identical to TRBD1. The CDR3 runs to 14 residues. Germline CDR1 reads SGHAT; CDR2 reads FQNNGV. V shed 5 bases and J 7 bases; nucleotides not matched to a gene: 5. CDR3 DNA sequence: TGTGCCAGCAGCACCGTCAGGGGGAATTCACCCCTCCACTTT. It is translated as CASSTVRGNSPLHF.

About this clonotype: This sequence may be a read error, since a much larger clone differs from it by one base. V is TRBV25-1 and J is TRBJ2-5, with a possible D match to TRBD1 (6 bases). Germline V lookup: CDR1 MGHDK, CDR2 SYGVNS. The length of the CDR3 is 14 residues. The germline V and J ends were trimmed by 4 bases and 2 bases, with 11 bases remaining between them. In DNA form, the CDR3 reads TGTGCCAGCAGTGGGGACATACCTCAAGAGACCCAGTACTTC. It specifies CASSGDIPQETQYF.

The chain recombines TRBV20-1 with TRBJ2-4, with 10 bases that match TRBD1. The assigned J gene may be wrong: the sequence end matches TRBJ2-7 better. CDR1 and CDR2 from the germline V gene are DFQATT and SNEGSKA (reference sequence). This CDR3 has 13 amino acids. The CDR3 is CSVHRDRGSEQYF. CDR3 in DNA: TGCAGTGTCCACCGGGACAGGGGTTCCGAGCAGTACTTC.

The chain joins TRBV3-1 to TRBJ2-5; TRBD2 is a possible D gene (5 bases). Germline CDR1 reads LGHDT; CDR2 reads YNNKEL (reference sequence). V was shortened by 2 bases and J by 10 bases, with 8 bases between the two germline ends. The CDR3 has 11 residues. The CDR3 coding sequence is TGTGCCAGCAGCCAACAAGCGGACCAGTACTTC. Translated, it gives CASSQQADQYF.

The CDR3 loop reads CASSATGISYEQYF. CDR3 bases: TGTGCCAGCAGCGCGACGGGGATCTCCTACGAGCAGTACTTC. The V and J genes are TRBV27 and TRBJ2-7, with a possible D match to TRBD2 (5 bases). This CDR3 spans 14 amino acids. V dropped 6 bases and J dropped 0 bases, with 12 bases sitting between them. The germline V gene encodes CDR1 MNHEY and CDR2 SMNVEV (reference sequence).

This rearrangement joins TRBV10-3 to TRBJ2-3; no clear D. The V gene lost 3 bases and the J gene lost 3 bases, with 19 bases spanning the gap. The CDR3 sequence is 17 residues long. Looked up from germline, CDR1 is ENHRY and CDR2 is SYGVKD. The CDR3 spells CAISDTLSSLGTDTQYF. CDR3 sequence (DNA): TGTGCCATCAGTGATACCCTTTCTAGTCTTGGAACAGATACGCAGTATTTT.

The chain combines TRBV3-1 with TRBJ2-1, with TRBD2 matching 9 bases. The CDR3 sequence is 16 residues long. The germline CDR1 and CDR2 sequences are LGHDT and YNNKEL (reference sequence). Losses at the gene ends were 1 base for V and 8 bases for J; bases not matched to a gene: 9. Written as DNA, the CDR3 is TGTGCCAGCAGCCAAGCTGGACTAGCGAGAAACGATGAGCAGTTCTTC. Protein: CASSQAGLARNDEQFF.

The chain employs TRBV2 and TRBJ2-7; D may be TRBD1 (6 bases). Germline assignment: CDR1 SNHLY and CDR2 FYNNEI. The V end lost 8 bases, the J end lost 0 bases, and 11 bases lay between the germline ends. The CDR3 extends over 13 amino acids. CDR3 residues: CASARDTSYEQYF. Written as DNA, the CDR3 is TGTGCCAGCGCCCGGGACACCTCCTACGAGCAGTACTTC.

The chain is built from TRBV20-1 and TRBJ2-1; the match to TRBD2 covers 11 bases. V shed 2 bases and J 7 bases; nucleotides not matched to a gene: 13. Germline CDR1 reads DFQATT; CDR2 reads SNEGSKA (reference sequence). CDR3 length: 17 amino acids. The CDR3 loop is CSARFLAGGPRMNEQFF. For the CDR3, the DNA is TGCAGTGCTAGATTTCTAGCGGGAGGACCCAGGATGAATGAGCAGTTCTTC.

The chain has TRBV27 and TRBJ2-6; D is undetermined. V was shortened by 5 bases and J by 0 bases, with 11 bases between the two germline ends. Germline assignment: CDR1 MNHEY and CDR2 SMNVEV (reference sequence). This CDR3 has 16 residues. CDR3 in DNA: TGTGCCAGCAGTCCCTACCAAGGCTCTGGGGCCAACGTCCTGACTTTC. Residues: CASSPYQGSGANVLTF. The full variable domain, completed using reference TRBV27 and TRBJ2-6, is EAQVTQNPRYLITVTGKKLTVTCSQNMNHEYMSWYRQDPGLGLRQIYYSMNVEVTDKGDVPEGYKVSRKEKRNFPLILESPSPNQTSLYFCASSPYQGSGANVLTFGAGSRLTVL.